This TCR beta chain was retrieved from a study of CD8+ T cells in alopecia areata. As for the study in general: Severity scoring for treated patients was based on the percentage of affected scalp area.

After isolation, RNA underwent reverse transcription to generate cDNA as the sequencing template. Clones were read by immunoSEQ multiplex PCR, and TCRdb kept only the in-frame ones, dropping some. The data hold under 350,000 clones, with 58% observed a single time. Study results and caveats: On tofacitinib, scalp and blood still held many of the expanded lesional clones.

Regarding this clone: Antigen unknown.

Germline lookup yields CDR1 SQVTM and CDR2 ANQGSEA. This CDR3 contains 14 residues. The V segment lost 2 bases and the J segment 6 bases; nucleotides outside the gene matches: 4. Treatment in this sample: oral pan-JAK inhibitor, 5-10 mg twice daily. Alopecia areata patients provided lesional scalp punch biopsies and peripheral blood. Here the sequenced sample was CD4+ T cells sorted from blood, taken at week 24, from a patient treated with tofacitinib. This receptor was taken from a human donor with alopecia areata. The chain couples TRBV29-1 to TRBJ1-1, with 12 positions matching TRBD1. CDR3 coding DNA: TGCAGCGTTGAAAGGGACAGGGGGCGAGCTGAAGCTTTCTTT. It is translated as CSVERDRGRAEAFF.